The 31 T cell receptor beta chains presented below share a single source sample, sequenced in a study of T-cell reconstitution after alpha-beta-depleted transplantation in children. As it was prepared, the TCRbeta library received unique molecular identifiers. TCRdb fed the PCR reads into MiXCR, producing one record per CDR3 protein. Among under 250,000 distinct CDR3 sequences, roughly 7.1% were seen once, and the ten largest hold 5% to 6.5%. The input for sequencing was PBMCs, taken before TCRalphabeta/CD19-depleted stem cell transplant. The receptors derive from a boy aged 2 to 10 with acute lymphoblastic leukemia, due to receive a stem cell transplant.

In this sample, this clonotype turned up many times. V usage is TRBV28 and J usage is TRBJ1-1; 9 positions agree with TRBD1. Trimming at V came to 4 bases and at J to 9 bases, leaving 12 bases not matched to a gene. Per germline, CDR1 MDHEN and CDR2 SYDVKM. The length of the CDR3 is 15 residues. CDR3 loop: CASSSMSRGQGKAFF. In DNA, the CDR3 is TGTGCCAGCAGTTCCATGAGCCGGGGACAGGGAAAAGCTTTCTTT.

The table lists this clonotype with a few counts. The chain joins TRBV7-6 to TRBJ2-5, with TRBD1 identical over 9 bases. CDR3 length: 14 residues. The J segment lost 5 bases and the V segment lost 2 bases, leaving 3 bases of the junction unmatched. Germline V gene data show CDR1 as SGHVS and CDR2 as FNYEAQ. The CDR3 loop is CASSLWTGAETQYF. In nucleotides, the CDR3 is TGTGCCAGCAGCTTATGGACAGGGGCGGAGACCCAGTACTTC.

This clonotype was seen a handful of times. This chain connects TRBV20-1 to TRBJ1-2; possible D gene TRBD1, 6 bases. The germline CDR1 and CDR2 sequences are DFQATT and SNEGSKA (reference sequence). Trimming pared 2 bases from V and 6 bases from J, leaving 13 bases between. CDR3 length: 13 residues. The CDR3 DNA follows: TGCAGTGCTAGACCCGGACAGAGCCATGGCTACACCTTC. It is translated as CSARPGQSHGYTF.

This clonotype was recorded a few times. J is TRBJ1-2 and V is TRBV12-3 or TRBV12-4; D remains unclear. The CDR3 extends over 11 amino acids. V was shortened by 5 bases and J by 6 bases, with 7 bases between the two germline ends. CDR3 protein: CASSVYNGYTF. The CDR3 region has the DNA TGTGCCAGCAGTGTTTATAATGGCTACACCTTC.

The rearrangement joins TRBV9 to TRBJ2-2; 9 bases align to TRBD1. Germline trimming cut 1 base from V and 4 bases from J; bases unmatched to any gene: 8. Germline V CDR1 and CDR2: SGDLS, YYNGEE. This CDR3 region has 17 residues. This chain's CDR3 is CASSVSSLGQGTGELFF. CDR3 DNA: TGTGCCAGCAGCGTATCTTCTTTGGGACAGGGCACCGGGGAGCTGTTTTTT.

This clonotype appeared many times. The chain carries TRBV2 and TRBJ2-1; D gene ambiguous. Between the trimmed V and J ends, which lost 6 bases and 4 bases, there was a span of 13 bases. This CDR3 has 14 residues. CDR1 and CDR2 from the germline V gene are SNHLY and FYNNEI. CDR3 region: CASRALFIYNEQFF. In nucleotides, the CDR3 is TGTGCCAGCAGGGCGTTATTTATATACAATGAGCAGTTCTTC.

This clonotype was found a few times. This chain links TRBV7-7 with TRBJ2-5; D is unresolved. The CDR3 sequence is 14 residues long. The V gene lost 1 base and the J gene lost 8 bases, with 14 bases spanning the gap. Germline CDR1 is SSHAT and CDR2 is FNYEAQ (reference sequence). CDR3 amino acids: CASSLVEVWGTQYF. The CDR3 DNA is TGTGCCAGCAGCTTAGTAGAGGTGTGGGGTACCCAGTACTTC. Based on the CDR3 plus reference TRBV7-7 and TRBJ2-5, the full variable domain is GAGVSQSPRYKVTKRGQDVTLRCDPISSHATLYWYQQALGQGPEFLTYFNYEAQPDKSGLPSDRFSAERPEGSISTLTIQRTEQRDSAMYRCASSLVEVWGTQYFGPGTRLLVL.

Details on this clonotype: The junction departs from germline at one end; a sequencing error may be responsible. The chain carries TRBV7-9 and TRBJ1-6; D is possibly TRBD1 (5 bases). Germline V gene data show CDR1 as SEHNR and CDR2 as FQNEAQ (reference sequence). This CDR3 is 17 amino acids long. The CDR3 here is CVSSFAGGPPEDSPLHF. The CDR3 DNA sequence: TGTGTCAGCAGCTTTGCCGGGGGACCCCCAGAGGATTCACCCCTCCACTTT.

This clonotype was seen at least ten times. CDR3 bases: TGTGCCAGCAGCCCGCCGGCTAGCGGGGGGGGATACAATGAGCAGTTCTTC. It is translated as CASSPPASGGGYNEQFF. The chain is built from TRBV7-6 and TRBJ2-1; the match to TRBD2 covers 12 bases. The germline V gene encodes CDR1 SGHVS and CDR2 FNYEAQ. The CDR3 loop spans 17 amino acids. The J segment lost 4 bases and the V segment lost 5 bases, leaving 9 bases of the junction unmatched.

In its sample, this clonotype was seen many times. CDR3 in amino acids: CSAGIGGNTQYF. The CDR3 DNA sequence: TGCAGTGCTGGGATAGGGGGGAATACGCAGTATTTT. The rearrangement uses TRBV20-1 and TRBJ2-3; D might be TRBD1 or TRBD2, each matching 6 bases. Per the germline V gene, CDR1 is DFQATT and CDR2 is SNEGSKA (reference sequence). This CDR3 has 12 amino acids. V gave up 5 bases and J gave up 7 bases, with 13 bases separating them.

This clonotype occurred a few times. V is TRBV5-1 and J is TRBJ1-2; D is ambiguous. Deletions cut 4 bases from V and 1 base from J, with 11 bases between. The CDR3 has 14 amino acids. Germline V gene lookup returns CDR1 SGHRS and CDR2 YFSETQ. The CDR3 region is CASSALHHNYGYTF. As DNA, the CDR3 is TGCGCCAGCAGCGCGTTACATCATAACTATGGCTACACCTTC. Using reference TRBV5-1 and TRBJ1-2 for the parts outside the CDR3, the full variable domain is KAGVTQTPRYLIKTRGQQVTLSCSPISGHRSVSWYQQTPGQGLQFLFEYFSETQRNKGNFPGRFSGRQFSNSRSEMNVSTLELGDSALYLCASSALHHNYGYTFGSGTRLTVV.

This clonotype has ten or more counts. This rearrangement joins TRBV11-2 to TRBJ2-1, with D unclear. This CDR3 has 15 amino acids. Trimming cost V 4 bases and J 2 bases, with 12 bases left between them. Looked up from germline, CDR1 is SGHAT and CDR2 is FQNNGV. DNA of the CDR3: TGTGCCAGCAGCTCCCCCCTGCAGGCCTACAATGAGCAGTTCTTC. As protein: CASSSPLQAYNEQFF. The complete variable domain, with remaining parts taken from reference TRBV11-2 and TRBJ2-1, reads EAGVAQSPRYKIIEKRQSVAFWCNPISGHATLYWYQQILGQGPKLLIQFQNNGVVDDSQLPKDRFSAERLKGVDSTLKIQPAKLEDSAVYLCASSSPLQAYNEQFFGPGTRLTVL.

Ten or more counts support this clonotype. The V gene is TRBV25-1, the J gene TRBJ2-7; TRBD1 matches 10 bases. Germline V lookup: CDR1 MGHDK, CDR2 SYGVNS. The ends lost 6 bases at V and 6 bases at J; junction bases unmatched: 8. The CDR3 runs 14 residues. CDR3 amino acids: CASSGTGALREQYF. DNA for the CDR3: TGTGCCAGCAGCGGGACAGGGGCTTTACGCGAGCAGTACTTC.

The sample holds a few counts of this clonotype. This chain joins TRBV7-2 and TRBJ1-2; the D is unclear. Trimming left V 4 bases short and J 2 bases short, with 14 bases between. CDR1 and CDR2 (germline): SGHTA, FQGNSA. This CDR3 has 15 amino acids. The CDR3 sequence: CASSSKSGLNYGYTF. The DNA of the CDR3 is TGTGCCAGCAGCTCCAAGTCAGGACTAAACTATGGCTACACCTTC.

At least ten counts were recorded for this clonotype. The V call is TRBV12-3 or TRBV12-4, the J call TRBJ1-1; no firm D call. The CDR3 is 14 residues long. V lost 2 bases and J lost 1, with 8 bases in between. CDR3 coding DNA: TGTGCCAGCAGTTTACTGGGGAAGAACACTGAAGCTTTCTTT. Residues: CASSLLGKNTEAFF.

This clonotype was seen only a few times. The chain is built from TRBV7-9 and TRBJ2-7; 7 bases are shared with TRBD1. Germline V gives CDR1 SEHNR, CDR2 FQNEAQ (reference sequence). CDR3 length: 16 residues. J was trimmed by 2 bases and V by 8 bases; bases with no gene match: 15. The CDR3 loop is CASQKGLGDSAYEQYF. The CDR3 DNA reads as TGTGCCAGCCAAAAGGGCCTGGGGGACAGCGCCTACGAGCAGTACTTC.

This clonotype occurred many times. This rearrangement joins TRBV12-3 or TRBV12-4 to TRBJ2-1; D is unclear. The ends were cut back, 6 bases at V and 2 bases at J, with 11 bases in the middle. The CDR3 is 14 amino acids. CDR3 DNA sequence: TGTGCCAGCAGCACTGTAGGTCCCTACAATGAGCAGTTCTTC. Amino acids: CASSTVGPYNEQFF.

In this sample, this clonotype turned up a few times. This chain joins TRBV5-1 and TRBJ2-2; TRBD2 matches 7 bases. This CDR3 spans 17 amino acids. Germline values: CDR1 SGHRS, CDR2 YFSETQ. Germline trimming cut 1 base from V and 1 base from J; bases unmatched to any gene: 7. The CDR3 spells CASSLSGGSGNTGELFF. Here the CDR3 DNA reads TGCGCCAGCAGCTTGTCTGGCGGGAGCGGGAACACCGGGGAGCTGTTTTTT.

The J gene is TRBJ2-5, the V gene TRBV5-1, with D unclear. V lost 0 bases, J lost 2 bases, and 11 bases lay in between. The CDR3 is 15 amino acids. CDR1 and CDR2 (germline): SGHRS, YFSETQ. For the CDR3, the DNA is TGCGCCAGCAGCTTGGAACGGTGGTGGCAAGAGACCCAGTACTTC. Encoded protein: CASSLERWWQETQYF.

This clonotype came up many times. V gene TRBV7-9 combines with J gene TRBJ2-7; tentative D call: TRBD2 (5 bases). Germline V gene data show CDR1 as SEHNR and CDR2 as FQNEAQ (reference sequence). Trimming cost V 3 bases and J 6 bases, with 12 bases left between them. There are 13 residues in the CDR3. CDR3 loop: CASSFPGSGEQYF. In DNA, the CDR3 is TGTGCCAGCAGCTTTCCGGGGTCGGGCGAGCAGTACTTC.

This clonotype has more than one count but fewer than ten. The chain carries TRBV5-1 and TRBJ2-1; D not certain. The V gene's germline CDR1 is SGHRS and CDR2 YFSETQ. This CDR3 is 15 amino acids long. The V gene lost 2 bases and the J gene lost 2 bases, with 11 bases spanning the gap. CDR3: CASSLTIGAYNEQFF. CDR3 in DNA: TGCGCCAGCAGCTTAACTATCGGTGCCTACAATGAGCAGTTCTTC.

This clonotype was counted between two and nine times. The chain carries TRBV7-2 and TRBJ1-1; TRBD1 might be the D (5 bases). The CDR3 sequence is 13 residues long. The germline V gene encodes CDR1 SGHTA and CDR2 FQGNSA. Trimming took off 5 bases at V and 8 bases at J, with 15 bases between the two ends. The CDR3 loop reads CASSGWGTLEAFF. CDR3 in DNA: TGTGCCAGCAGCGGATGGGGGACTCTCGAAGCTTTCTTT.

This clonotype appeared many times. The V call is TRBV13, the J call TRBJ2-3, with D maybe TRBD2 (5 bases). In germline, CDR1 is PRHDT, CDR2 FYEKMQ (reference sequence). Trimming left V 8 bases short and J 3 bases short, with 15 bases between. This CDR3 has 14 amino acids. CDR3 region: CASLLRGRTDTQYF. For the CDR3, the DNA is TGTGCCAGCCTGTTACGGGGAAGAACAGATACGCAGTATTTT.

This clonotype appeared many times. The chain has TRBV29-1 and TRBJ2-7, with D possibly matching TRBD2 (6 bases). Trimming cost V 3 bases and J 2 bases, with 17 bases left between them. CDR1 is SQVTM and CDR2 is ANQGSEA in the germline V gene. This CDR3 region has 15 residues. DNA of the CDR3: TGCAGCGTTGACGACGACTTGTGCGGGACCTACGAGCAGTACTTC. Translated, it gives CSVDDDLCGTYEQYF.

The CDR3 bases are TGTGCCAGCAGCGAGGGACTAGCGGGAGGGGGCGGTTACAATGAGCAGTTCTTC. This sequence encodes CASSEGLAGGGGYNEQFF. This chain uses TRBV5-4 with TRBJ2-1; 16 bases match TRBD2. This CDR3 spans 18 amino acids. The junction had 8 bases not matched to a gene; V was cut back by 4 bases and J by 4 bases. Germline V gives CDR1 SGHNT, CDR2 YYREEE (reference sequence).

Ten or more counts support this clonotype. Sequence at one end of the junction differs from germline and may be a read error. V usage is TRBV10-3 and J usage is TRBJ2-3, with a possible D match to TRBD2 (5 bases). From germline, CDR1 is ENHRY and CDR2 SYGVKD. The CDR3 is 14 amino acids. The CDR3 DNA is TGTGCCATCAGCGAGTCTGTGTCGGGGGATACGCAGTATTTT. Amino acid sequence: CAISESVSGDTQYF.

J is TRBJ2-7 and V is TRBV12-3 or TRBV12-4; 8 nucleotides agree with TRBD2. The junction had 2 bases not matched to a gene; V was cut back by 3 bases and J by 4 bases. This CDR3 is 13 amino acids long. The CDR3 is CASSFSGGYEQYF. DNA for the CDR3: TGTGCCAGCAGTTTTTCGGGGGGGTACGAGCAGTACTTC.

This clonotype was observed many times. The chain joins TRBV7-9 to TRBJ2-4; D gene unclear. CDR3 size: 12 residues. V was clipped by 2 bases and J by 3 bases, with 2 bases between them. CDR1 is SEHNR, CDR2 FQNEAQ, per germline (reference sequence). This CDR3 reads CASSLFKNIQYF. Here the CDR3 DNA reads TGTGCCAGCAGCTTATTCAAAAACATTCAGTACTTC.

This clonotype was seen repeatedly, ten times or more. The J gene is TRBJ2-7, the V gene TRBV5-1; TRBD2 aligns across 9 bases. Germline values: CDR1 SGHRS, CDR2 YFSETQ. CDR3 length: 15 residues. J lost 4 bases, V lost 2 bases, and 7 bases had no gene match. The CDR3 is CASSLSSGITYEQYF. CDR3 in DNA: TGCGCCAGCAGCTTATCTAGCGGGATTACTTACGAGCAGTACTTC.

This clonotype came up many times. This chain joins TRBV10-2 and TRBJ1-4; D unclear. The germline gives CDR1 WSHSY, CDR2 SAAADI. The CDR3 loop spans 15 amino acids. The ends were cut back, 8 bases at V and 0 bases at J, with 13 bases in the middle. The CDR3 is CASRLGRATNEKLFF. CDR3 DNA: TGCGCCAGCCGCCTAGGGCGGGCAACTAATGAAAAACTGTTTTTT.

This clonotype was recorded at least ten times. This chain uses TRBV28 with TRBJ1-5; D uncertain. The CDR3 runs 14 residues. CDR1 is MDHEN and CDR2 is SYDVKM in the germline V gene. Trimming took 7 bases from V and 7 from J, leaving 17 bases between them. DNA of the CDR3: TGTGCCAGCACCCCAACCCCGGGGAACCAGCCCCAGCATTTT. Translated: CASTPTPGNQPQHF.